Below are 29 T cell receptor beta chains sequenced from a single sample in a study of blood T cell repertoires in COVID-19. Sequenced by immunoSEQ multiplex PCR; TCRdb stores in-frame clones only, minus some. The table records about 430,000 clones, around 87% of them present only once. The material sequenced was PBMCs or T cells enriched from blood (not recorded which). These receptors were taken from a man aged 25 to 40 who had recovered from COVID-19.

This clone was counted a single time. This chain joins TRBV9 and TRBJ1-2; D may be TRBD1 (6 bases). V dropped 4 bases and J dropped 11 bases, with 18 bases sitting between them. CDR3 length: 13 amino acids. Germline lookup yields CDR1 SGDLS and CDR2 YYNGEE. The CDR3 here is CASSSRTALLYTF. CDR3 bases: TGTGCCAGCAGCTCTCGGACAGCCCTATTATACACCTTC.

The chain joins TRBV28 to TRBJ2-3, with TRBD2 matching over 12 bases. CDR3 length: 15 amino acids. The V gene end was trimmed by 6 bases and the J gene end by 2 bases; junction bases not matched to a gene: 3. In germline, CDR1 is MDHEN, CDR2 SYDVKM. CDR3 sequence reads: CASRRTSGTTDTQYF. The DNA for the CDR3 is TGTGCCAGCAGGCGGACTAGCGGGACCACAGATACGCAGTATTTT.

J is TRBJ1-6 and V is TRBV28; D gene unclear. The CDR3 has 14 amino acids. The V gene's germline CDR1 is MDHEN and CDR2 SYDVKM. V shed 5 bases and J shed 7 bases, with 12 bases lying between them. CDR3 bases: TGTGCCAGCAGTGAGGCCGGGGAGAATTCACCCCTCCACTTT. This encodes CASSEAGENSPLHF.

The chain joins TRBV29-1 to TRBJ2-1, with a tentative D call TRBD2 (6 bases). Germline V gives CDR1 SQVTM, CDR2 ANQGSEA. This CDR3 spans 14 amino acids. Between the trimmed V and J ends, which lost 7 bases and 8 bases, there was a span of 21 bases. The CDR3 sequence is CSGIVLAELHEQFF. Written as DNA, the CDR3 is TGCAGCGGGATTGTTTTAGCGGAGCTTCATGAGCAGTTCTTC.

The CDR3 region is CAGDRVGVTGELFF. For the CDR3, the DNA is TGTGCCGGTGACAGGGTCGGGGTTACCGGGGAGCTGTTTTTT. The V and J genes are TRBV30 and TRBJ2-2; 7 bases align to TRBD1. The length of the CDR3 is 14 residues. Germline V CDR1 and CDR2: GTSNPN, SVGIG (reference sequence). V trimming: 8 bases; J trimming: 5 bases; junction bases outside the gene matches: 11.

The chain joins TRBV24-1 to TRBJ2-5, with D maybe TRBD2 (6 bases). The CDR3 extends over 13 amino acids. V lost 0 bases and J 5 bases, leaving 6 bases between the germline ends. CDR1 KGHDR and CDR2 SFDVKD come from the germline V gene. In nucleotides, the CDR3 is TGTGCCACCAGTGATTTGGGGGGGGAGACCCAGTACTTC. Translating it yields CATSDLGGETQYF.

V is TRBV13 and J is TRBJ1-1; TRBD1 matches at 8 bases. Trimming removed 3 bases from V and 5 bases from J; junction bases left unmatched: 5. The CDR3 loop spans 14 amino acids. The germline CDR1 and CDR2 sequences are PRHDT and FYEKMQ (reference sequence). The DNA for the CDR3 is TGTGCCAGCAGCTTCAGGGGGCTTTTGACTGAAGCTTTCTTT. It is translated as CASSFRGLLTEAFF.

V and J are TRBV29-1 and TRBJ1-2; D is unclear. Germline-derived CDR1 and CDR2 are SQVTM and ANQGSEA. V was clipped by 7 bases and J by 8 bases, with 20 bases between them. CDR3 length: 13 residues. The CDR3 bases are TGCAGCGGTGTATCCCCCCACGGGGAGGGCTACACCTTC. This gives the protein CSGVSPHGEGYTF.

The chain links TRBV30 to TRBJ1-3; 8 bases are a match to TRBD1. The CDR3 is 14 residues long. Germline CDR1 reads GTSNPN; CDR2 reads SVGIG (reference sequence). After removal of 3 bases from V and 1 base from J, the junction contained 2 bases not matched to a gene. The CDR3 nucleotides read TGTGCCTGGAGACGGGACAGGTCTGGAAACACCATATATTTT. Translating it yields CAWRRDRSGNTIYF.

This clone has only a few counts. V and J are TRBV7-9 and TRBJ1-1; 8 positions match TRBD1. Germline-derived CDR1 and CDR2 are SEHNR and FQNEAQ (reference sequence). J lost 1 base, V lost 0 bases, and 10 bases had no gene match. This CDR3 region has 18 residues. The CDR3 bases are TGTGCCAGCAGCTTAGCCCGGACAGGGTTTGTAGGGAACACTGAAGCTTTCTTT. Protein sequence: CASSLARTGFVGNTEAFF.

This chain joins TRBV25-1 and TRBJ1-1; perhaps TRBD1 as D (5 bases). The CDR3 contains 16 residues. With 1 base removed from V and 1 base from J, the gap between germline ends came to 13 bases. Germline lookup yields CDR1 MGHDK and CDR2 SYGVNS. The CDR3 DNA sequence: TGTGCCAGCAGTGAATTGGGGCAGGAGGGGAACACTGAAGCTTTCTTT. This gives the protein CASSELGQEGNTEAFF. Looking up the rest from reference TRBV25-1 and TRBJ1-1 gives the full variable domain: EADIYQTPRYLVIGTGKKITLECSQTMGHDKMYWYQQDPGMELHLIHYSYGVNSTEKGDLSSESTVSRIRTEHFPLTLESARPSHTSQYLCASSELGQEGNTEAFFGQGTRLTVV.

The chain joins TRBV6-5 to TRBJ2-7, with a possible D match to TRBD1 (5 bases). Germline V CDR1 and CDR2: MNHEY, SVGAGI. The CDR3 consists of 15 residues. The V and J ends lost 7 bases and 5 bases respectively, with 21 bases between them. CDR3 bases: TGTGCCAGCAACCCAAGGGGTGGAAATAGTCACGAGCAGTACTTC. The encoded protein is CASNPRGGNSHEQYF.

The J gene is TRBJ2-2, the V gene TRBV5-5; tentatively, D is TRBD2 (6 bases). The CDR3 contains 17 residues. Germline CDR1 and CDR2: SGHKS and YYEKEE (reference sequence). V was trimmed by 4 bases and J by 8 bases, leaving 24 bases between them. The CDR3 is CASSRIGGTWLEGELFF. CDR3 coding DNA: TGTGCCAGCAGCCGTATCGGCGGGACCTGGCTTGAAGGGGAGCTGTTTTTT.

The gene calls are TRBV6-5 and TRBJ1-2, with 7 bases aligning to TRBD1. The CDR3 runs to 14 residues. Germline CDR1 and CDR2: MNHEY and SVGAGI. V lost 8 bases, J lost 7 bases, and 13 bases stayed unmatched. The DNA of the CDR3 is TGTGCCAGCTTAAGCTCAGGGGGAAAAGGTGGCTACACCTTC. It specifies CASLSSGGKGGYTF.

The rearrangement links TRBV18 to TRBJ2-7, with D possibly TRBD1 on 5 matching bases. Germline V gives CDR1 KGHSH, CDR2 LQKENI. The ends were cut back, 1 base at V and 1 base at J, with 8 bases in the middle. This CDR3 spans 14 amino acids. CDR3 bases: TGTGCCAGCTCACCACGTTCAGGGTCCTACGAGCAGTACTTC. Translated, it gives CASSPRSGSYEQYF.

The genes are TRBV11-2 and TRBJ2-2, with a tentative D call TRBD2 (5 bases). The germline V gene has CDR1 SGHAT and CDR2 FQNNGV. The CDR3 loop spans 15 amino acids. The V gene lost 1 base and the J gene lost 3 bases, with 9 bases spanning the gap. CDR3 DNA: TGTGCCAGCAGCTTAGCGGGGTTTCACACCGGGGAGCTGTTTTTT. Its translation: CASSLAGFHTGELFF.

The chain combines TRBV29-1 with TRBJ2-4; possibly TRBD2 for D (5 bases). Looked up from germline, CDR1 is SQVTM and CDR2 is ANQGSEA. The CDR3 loop spans 11 amino acids. Trimming took off 4 bases at V and 13 bases at J, with 14 bases between the two ends. CDR3 in DNA: TGCAGCGTTGGCAAGGCCCCGGGACAGTACTTC. Amino acid sequence: CSVGKAPGQYF.

V gene TRBV28 combines with J gene TRBJ1-2, with 7 nucleotides matching TRBD1. This CDR3 spans 14 amino acids. CDR1 is MDHEN and CDR2 is SYDVKM in the germline V gene. V lost 3 bases and J lost 6; bases outside the gene matches: 7. The CDR3 DNA is TGTGCCAGCAGTTTCCCAACAGGGGAGGATGGCTACACCTTC. This translates into CASSFPTGEDGYTF.

V is TRBV28 and J is TRBJ2-7; TRBD1 might be the D (5 bases). Germline V gives CDR1 MDHEN, CDR2 SYDVKM. Trimming took 8 bases from V and 6 from J, leaving 20 bases between them. The CDR3 contains 14 residues. The CDR3 reads CASYRGAERREQYF. The CDR3 DNA is TGTGCCAGCTACCGTGGGGCGGAGCGCCGCGAGCAGTACTTC.

The rearrangement joins TRBV6-5 to TRBJ2-1, with 9 bases that match TRBD2. The CDR3 runs to 15 residues. Germline trimming cut 8 bases from V and 8 bases from J; bases unmatched to any gene: 13. CDR1 is MNHEY and CDR2 is SVGAGI in the germline V gene. CDR3 in DNA: TGTGCCAGCCTTCTGATAGCGGGAGATGTCTATGAGCAGTTCTTC. Translating gives CASLLIAGDVYEQFF.

This chain links TRBV11-2 with TRBJ2-1; a weak D match, TRBD1 (6 bases). CDR3 length: 12 residues. Germline V gene data show CDR1 as SGHAT and CDR2 as FQNNGV. Trimming removed 3 bases from V and 8 bases from J, with 8 bases in between. The CDR3 sequence: CASSLQGYEQFF. CDR3 coding DNA: TGTGCCAGCAGCTTGCAGGGGTATGAGCAGTTCTTC.

The J gene is TRBJ1-1, the V gene TRBV19; possibly TRBD1 for D (5 bases). The CDR3 has 14 amino acids. The V end lost 1 base, the J end lost 0 bases, and 6 bases lay between the germline ends. Germline CDR1 and CDR2: LNHDA and SQIVND (reference sequence). CDR3 DNA: TGTGCCAGTAGTATAGCAGGGCTGAACACTGAAGCTTTCTTT. This translates into CASSIAGLNTEAFF. The full variable domain, its missing parts supplied by reference TRBV19 and TRBJ1-1, is DGGITQSPKYLFRKEGQNVTLSCEQNLNHDAMYWYRQDPGQGLRLIYYSQIVNDFQKGDIAEGYSVSREKKESFPLTVTSAQKNPTAFYLCASSIAGLNTEAFFGQGTRLTVV.

The J gene is TRBJ1-2, the V gene TRBV14; D unclear. V was cut by 4 bases and J by 4 bases, with 16 bases left in between. The CDR3 covers 15 residues. The germline V gene has CDR1 SGHDN and CDR2 FVKESK. The CDR3 bases are TGTGCCAGCAGCCTCAGGACGCCCGGGAGCTATGGCTACACCTTC. Protein: CASSLRTPGSYGYTF.

The genes are TRBV25-1 and TRBJ1-2, with 8 bases matching TRBD1. J gave up 5 bases and V 7 bases, and 6 bases lay outside the gene matches. The V gene's germline CDR1 is MGHDK and CDR2 SYGVNS. The CDR3 extends over 13 amino acids. DNA for the CDR3: TGTGCCAGCACCGGACAGGGAGTTTATGGCTACACCTTC. Translating it yields CASTGQGVYGYTF.

The J gene is TRBJ2-7, the V gene TRBV5-1; the D gene is possibly TRBD1 (6 bases). The CDR3 is made up of 17 amino acids. CDR1 and CDR2 (germline): SGHRS, YFSETQ. The V and J ends lost 0 bases and 3 bases respectively, with 19 bases between them. The chain's CDR3 is CASSLVGHYSSGYEQYF. The DNA of the CDR3 is TGCGCCAGCAGCTTGGTGGGACATTACTCATCGGGCTACGAGCAGTACTTC.

In its sample, this clone was seen once. The chain is built from TRBV5-1 and TRBJ1-6, with D perhaps matching TRBD1 (5 bases). CDR3 length: 15 residues. The germline gives CDR1 SGHRS, CDR2 YFSETQ. Deletions cut 2 bases from V and 4 bases from J, with 10 bases between. The chain's CDR3 is CASSLGQFYNSPLHF. The CDR3 DNA follows: TGCGCCAGCAGCTTAGGACAATTTTATAATTCACCCCTCCACTTT.

The gene calls are TRBV18 and TRBJ2-2; 12 nucleotides match TRBD1. The trim removed 2 bases at V and 4 bases at J, leaving 5 bases unmatched. The length of the CDR3 is 17 residues. CDR1 and CDR2 from the germline V gene are KGHSH and LQKENI. The DNA for the CDR3 is TGTGCCAGCTCACCAGGGGGACAGGGGGCGCGCACCGGGGAGCTGTTTTTT. It encodes CASSPGGQGARTGELFF.

V usage is TRBV15 and J usage is TRBJ1-2; D is possibly TRBD1 (5 bases). The CDR3 length is 16 residues. V was shortened by 3 bases and J by 8 bases, with 22 bases between the two germline ends. In germline, CDR1 is LNHNV, CDR2 YYDKDF (reference sequence). The CDR3 DNA follows: TGTGCCACCAGCAGGGCGGGGGGAGGAGGCATTATCGGCTACACCTTC. As protein: CATSRAGGGGIIGYTF.

V usage is TRBV4-1 and J usage is TRBJ2-7; D gene unclear. This CDR3 is 16 amino acids long. Germline CDR1 MGHRA, CDR2 YSYEKL. V was clipped by 0 bases and J by 0 bases, with 12 bases between them. The CDR3 region is CASSQDPQQSSYEQYF. The DNA of the CDR3 is TGCGCCAGCAGCCAAGACCCACAACAAAGCTCCTACGAGCAGTACTTC.